This T cell receptor (beta chain) came from a study of cytomegalovirus exposure and HLA in healthy donors. V shed 4 bases and J 4 bases; nucleotides not matched to a gene: 3. The germline gives CDR1 SEHNR, CDR2 FQNEAQ (reference sequence). The CDR3 runs 13 residues. PCR employed 60 Vbeta and 13 Jbeta primers. Assay used: immunoSEQ multiplex PCR; TCRdb lists only in-frame clones, some missing. The sample has about 180,000 clones; 60% to 80% are singletons. The TCR was taken from a middle-aged man in good health and CMV-seropositive. The rearrangement uses TRBV7-9 and TRBJ2-5; 7 nucleotides match TRBD2. The sample was PBMCs. The CDR3 DNA reads as TGTGCCAGCAGCTCAATAGCGGGAGAGACCCAGTACTTC. Residues: CASSSIAGETQYF.